This T cell receptor beta chain is drawn from a study of cytomegalovirus exposure and HLA in healthy donors. Study results and limitations: Rarity held for most TCR sequences, but there were some public TCRs that occurred in many donors. Reports state that TCR beta sequences accurately predicted most subjects' HLA-A and HLA-B alleles.

About this clone: Its matching antigen is unknown.

PCR employed 60 Vbeta and 13 Jbeta primers. TCRdb's table, derived via immunoSEQ multiplex PCR, lists solely in-frame clones and lacks some. This table has 150,000 to 200,000 clones, almost 85% appearing once. Input material: PBMCs. This clonotype was obtained from a woman in her fifties or sixties in good health and CMV-seronegative.

Written as DNA, the CDR3 is TGCGCCAGCAGCTTGCGACTTGGACTAGCGGGAGAATCTTTCTACAATGAGCAGTTCTTC. Protein product: CASSLRLGLAGESFYNEQFF. V is TRBV5-1 and J is TRBJ2-1; 13 nucleotides match TRBD2. The CDR3 spans 20 residues. V lost 1 base to trimming and J lost 3 bases; unmatched junction nucleotides: 13. CDR1 and CDR2 from the germline V gene are SGHRS and YFSETQ.